One sample yielded the 16 T cell receptor beta chains listed below, sequenced in a study of blood T cell repertoires in COVID-19. Here immunoSEQ multiplex PCR was the method, and the copy in TCRdb shows in-frame clones only, minus some. The table records approximately 280,000 clones, over 85% of them present only once. Sequenced: PBMCs or T cells enriched from blood (not recorded which). All receptors come from an older woman who had recovered from COVID-19.

The chain uses TRBV5-1 and TRBJ2-2; 12 nucleotides agree with TRBD2. This CDR3 has 15 residues. Germline CDR1 is SGHRS and CDR2 is YFSETQ. After removal of 5 bases from V and 6 bases from J, the junction contained 5 bases not matched to a gene. The CDR3 nucleotides are TGCGCCAGCAGATCACTAGCGGGAGGTGCCGGGGAGCTGTTTTTT. Its protein is CASRSLAGGAGELFF.

The chain employs TRBV6-5 and TRBJ1-2, with D possibly being TRBD1 (6 bases). The germline V gene encodes CDR1 MNHEY and CDR2 SVGAGI. CDR3 length: 15 residues. The V end was cut by 3 bases, the J end by 7 bases, with 18 bases between. The CDR3 DNA follows: TGTGCCAGCAGTTATCGACCCGGGGGGCGAATTGGCTACACCTTC. Its translation is CASSYRPGGRIGYTF.

The chain links TRBV28 to TRBJ2-5; 10 bases agree with TRBD2. The CDR3 has 15 residues. The V gene end was trimmed by 2 bases and the J gene end by 4 bases; junction bases not matched to a gene: 4. Germline V CDR1 and CDR2: MDHEN, SYDVKM. CDR3 region: CASSLMLAGVETQYF. For the CDR3, the DNA is TGTGCCAGCAGTTTAATGCTAGCGGGAGTAGAGACCCAGTACTTC. Full variable domain (missing parts from reference TRBV28 and TRBJ2-5): DVKVTQSSRYLVKRTGEKVFLECVQDMDHENMFWYRQDPGLGLRLIYFSYDVKMKEKGDIPEGYSVSREKKERFSLILESASTNQTSMYLCASSLMLAGVETQYFGPGTRLLVL.

V is TRBV11-3 and J is TRBJ1-1; perhaps TRBD1 as D (6 bases). CDR3 length: 14 amino acids. Deletions cut 5 bases from V and 5 bases from J, with 15 bases between. The germline V gene encodes CDR1 SGHNT and CDR2 YENEEA. The CDR3 region is CASSITRTETEAFF. The CDR3 DNA follows: TGTGCCAGCAGCATAACCAGGACAGAAACTGAAGCTTTCTTT.

The chain couples TRBV27 to TRBJ2-1; 7 bases line up with TRBD2. The CDR3 is 16 amino acids. Trimming took 6 bases from V and 5 from J; bases not matched to a gene: 13. Germline V gene data show CDR1 as MNHEY and CDR2 as SMNVEV (reference sequence). CDR3 loop: CASRTPSPSGHNEQFF. The CDR3 DNA is TGTGCCAGCAGGACACCATCGCCTAGCGGCCACAATGAGCAGTTCTTC.

The rearrangement links TRBV12-5 to TRBJ2-3, with TRBD1 matching over 12 bases. The CDR3 spans 18 residues. Trimming removed 2 bases from V and 0 bases from J; junction bases left unmatched: 6. Germline V gene lookup returns CDR1 LGHNT and CDR2 FRNRAP. CDR3 region: CASGLPGQGASSTDTQYF. The CDR3 nucleotides are TGTGCTAGTGGTTTGCCGGGACAGGGGGCCTCTAGCACAGATACGCAGTATTTT. Full variable domain (missing parts from reference TRBV12-5 and TRBJ2-3): DARVTQTPRHKVTEMGQEVTMRCQPILGHNTVFWYRQTMMQGLELLAYFRNRAPLDDSGMPKDRFSAEMPDATLATLKIQPSEPRDSAVYFCASGLPGQGASSTDTQYFGPGTRLTVL.

The chain links TRBV3-1 (or the pseudogene TRBV3-2) to TRBJ2-3; D gene uncertain. This CDR3 spans 13 amino acids. Per the germline V gene, CDR1 is LGHDT and CDR2 is YNNKEL (reference sequence). The ends were cut back, 5 bases at V and 2 bases at J, with 8 bases in the middle. CDR3 loop: CASSTTPTDTQYF. The CDR3 DNA sequence: TGTGCCAGCAGCACTACTCCCACAGATACGCAGTATTTT.

This clone was picked up one time. The same CDR3 also results from other DNA sequences found in this sample. The rearrangement joins TRBV10-3 to TRBJ2-3; 9 bases are shared with TRBD2. V was clipped by 2 bases and J by 1 base; unmatched bases: 4. The germline V gene encodes CDR1 ENHRY and CDR2 SYGVKD. The CDR3 has 16 residues. CDR3 in DNA: TGTGCCATCAGTGAGAGTGCGGGGGGGCGCACAGATACGCAGTATTTT. It encodes CAISESAGGRTDTQYF.

The V call is TRBV24-1, the J call TRBJ1-5, with D perhaps matching TRBD1 (5 bases). Trimming took off 4 bases at V and 6 bases at J, with 15 bases between the two ends. The CDR3 has 15 amino acids. Germline V CDR1 and CDR2: KGHDR, SFDVKD. CDR3 residues: CATSESGQLTQPQHF. Written as DNA, the CDR3 is TGTGCCACCAGTGAATCAGGGCAGCTAACTCAGCCCCAGCATTTT.

The genes are TRBV18 and TRBJ1-1; D unclear. The CDR3 extends over 13 amino acids. Trimming took off 2 bases at V and 0 bases at J, with 4 bases between the two ends. Germline V CDR1 and CDR2: KGHSH, LQKENI. CDR3 nucleotide sequence: TGTGCCAGCTCACCAGGAGTGAACACTGAAGCTTTCTTT. Translating it yields CASSPGVNTEAFF.

J is TRBJ1-2 and V is TRBV29-1; D is undetermined. The CDR3 is made up of 12 amino acids. Looked up from germline, CDR1 is SQVTM and CDR2 is ANQGSEA. Trimming took 7 bases from V and 8 from J, leaving 17 bases between them. The CDR3 region is CSAEMGRGGYTF. The CDR3 nucleotides read TGCAGCGCTGAGATGGGGAGAGGGGGCTACACCTTC.

On this clone itself: This CDR3 is also generated by other DNA sequences in the sample. This chain links TRBV27 with TRBJ2-3; D is perhaps TRBD2 (5 bases). The germline V and J ends were trimmed by 1 base and 5 bases, with 10 bases remaining between them. This CDR3 is 14 amino acids long. The germline V gene has CDR1 MNHEY and CDR2 SMNVEV (reference sequence). CDR3 sequence: CASSLLAGRDTQYF. The CDR3 coding sequence is TGTGCCAGCAGTTTATTGGCTGGGAGAGATACGCAGTATTTT.

The V call is TRBV7-2, the J call TRBJ1-2, with D possibly TRBD1 on 6 matching bases. The germline CDR1 and CDR2 sequences are SGHTA and FQGNSA. This CDR3 contains 15 residues. V dropped 5 bases and J dropped 2 bases, with 15 bases sitting between them. The CDR3 region is CASSPSSGQNYGYTF. The CDR3, as DNA: TGTGCCAGCAGCCCCAGCTCCGGACAGAACTATGGCTACACCTTC.

This rearrangement joins TRBV2 to TRBJ1-1; perhaps TRBD1 as D (6 bases). Germline CDR1 is SNHLY and CDR2 is FYNNEI. This CDR3 contains 14 residues. V was trimmed by 3 bases and J by 5 bases, leaving 13 bases between them. The CDR3, as DNA: TGTGCCAGCAGTGACACAGGGAGAGGGACTGAAGCTTTCTTT. Translating gives CASSDTGRGTEAFF.

The chain employs TRBV29-1 and TRBJ1-1; D may be TRBD1 (6 bases). V gave up 6 bases and J gave up 0 bases, with 17 bases separating them. Germline CDR1 SQVTM, CDR2 ANQGSEA. This CDR3 is 15 amino acids long. The CDR3 nucleotides are TGCAGCGTGAAAACAGGGTTGAGATTGAACACTGAAGCTTTCTTT. Protein sequence: CSVKTGLRLNTEAFF.

This sequence joins TRBV29-1 and TRBJ2-6; no clear D gene. Trimming left V 6 bases short and J 1 base short, with 7 bases between. CDR1 SQVTM and CDR2 ANQGSEA come from the germline V gene. The CDR3 spans 13 residues. CDR3 amino acids: CSVLTSGANVLTF. CDR3 DNA: TGCAGCGTGCTGACATCTGGGGCCAACGTCCTGACTTTC.